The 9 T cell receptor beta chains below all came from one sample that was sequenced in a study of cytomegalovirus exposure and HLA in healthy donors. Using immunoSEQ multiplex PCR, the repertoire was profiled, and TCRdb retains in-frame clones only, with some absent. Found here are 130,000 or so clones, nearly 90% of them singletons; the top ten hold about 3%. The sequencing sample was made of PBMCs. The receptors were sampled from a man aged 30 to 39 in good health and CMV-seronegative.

The CDR3 nucleotides read TGTGCCAGCAGCTTCAAAACAGGGGTAATCTACACCTTC. It codes for CASSFKTGVIYTF. The chain has TRBV7-2 and TRBJ1-2, with 7 positions matching TRBD1. V lost 3 bases, J lost 10 bases, and 8 bases stayed unmatched. The CDR3 is 13 amino acids. Per the germline V gene, CDR1 is SGHTA and CDR2 is FQGNSA.

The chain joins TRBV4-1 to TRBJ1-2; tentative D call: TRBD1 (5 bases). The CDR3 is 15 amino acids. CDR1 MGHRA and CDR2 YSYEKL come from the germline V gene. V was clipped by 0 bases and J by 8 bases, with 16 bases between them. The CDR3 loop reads CASSQEEAGGWGYTF. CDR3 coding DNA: TGCGCCAGCAGCCAAGAGGAGGCCGGGGGATGGGGCTACACCTTC.

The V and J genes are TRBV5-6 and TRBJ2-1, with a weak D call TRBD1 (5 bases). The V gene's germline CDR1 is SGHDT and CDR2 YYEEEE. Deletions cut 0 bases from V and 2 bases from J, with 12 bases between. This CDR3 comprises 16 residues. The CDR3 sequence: CASSLGGSRPYNEQFF. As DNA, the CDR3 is TGTGCCAGCAGCTTGGGGGGCAGTCGCCCCTACAATGAGCAGTTCTTC.

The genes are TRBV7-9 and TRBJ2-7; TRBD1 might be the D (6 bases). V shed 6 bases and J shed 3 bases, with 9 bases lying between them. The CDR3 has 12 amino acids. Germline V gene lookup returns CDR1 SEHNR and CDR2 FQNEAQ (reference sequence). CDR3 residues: CASRYRDYEQYF. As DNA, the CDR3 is TGTGCCAGCAGGTACAGGGACTACGAGCAGTACTTC.

The CDR3 bases are TGTGCCAGCAGCTTGGGGGCTGTGTATAGCAATCAGCCCCAGCATTTT. Protein: CASSLGAVYSNQPQHF. The J gene is TRBJ1-5, the V gene TRBV5-5; D uncertain. Trimming pared 0 bases from V and 0 bases from J, leaving 10 bases between. CDR3 length: 16 residues. Germline CDR1 and CDR2: SGHKS and YYEKEE (reference sequence).

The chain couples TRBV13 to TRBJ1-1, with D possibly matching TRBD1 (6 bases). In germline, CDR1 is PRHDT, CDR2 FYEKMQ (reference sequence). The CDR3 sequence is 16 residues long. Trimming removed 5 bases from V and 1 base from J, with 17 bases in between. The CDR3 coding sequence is TGTGCCAGCAGCCCCTCCACAGGGTTGGGGAACACTGAAGCTTTCTTT. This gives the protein CASSPSTGLGNTEAFF.

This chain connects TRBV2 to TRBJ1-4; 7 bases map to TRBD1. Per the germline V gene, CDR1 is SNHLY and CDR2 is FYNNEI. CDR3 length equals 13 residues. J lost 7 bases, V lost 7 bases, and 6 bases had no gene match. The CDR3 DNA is TGTGCCAGCATCAGGGGGGCGAGTGAAAAACTGTTTTTT. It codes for CASIRGASEKLFF.

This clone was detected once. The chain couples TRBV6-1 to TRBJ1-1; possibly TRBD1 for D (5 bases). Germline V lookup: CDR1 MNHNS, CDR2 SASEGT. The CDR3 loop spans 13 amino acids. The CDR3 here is CSSPGGDHTEAFF. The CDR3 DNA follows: TGTTCTTCTCCCGGGGGGGACCACACTGAAGCTTTCTTT.

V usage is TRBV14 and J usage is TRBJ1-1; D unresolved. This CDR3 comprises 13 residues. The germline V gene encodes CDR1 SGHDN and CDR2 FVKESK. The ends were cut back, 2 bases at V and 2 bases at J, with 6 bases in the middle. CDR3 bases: TGTGCCAGCAGCCAATACATAAACACTGAAGCTTTCTTT. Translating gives CASSQYINTEAFF.